The clone carrying this T cell receptor (beta chain) occurred a few times. Its antigen remains unidentified. This sample is part of a study of T cells in Graves' hyperthyroidism and ophthalmopathy. Study observations and caveats: Most clonotypes expanded in the thyroid (above 0.001) were also present in blood.

This CDR3 is 16 amino acids long. J lost 0 bases, V lost 5 bases, and 6 bases had no gene match. Germline V gene lookup returns CDR1 SGHAT and CDR2 FQNNGV. RNA transcripts yielded amplified TCR beta CDR3 regions. HTBI primers were used for first-round RT-PCR of the TCR CDR3. MiXCR was run by TCRdb on the multiplex PCR reads, yielding one entry per CDR3 protein. The table includes some 620,000 distinct CDR3 sequences, roughly 16% detected once. Clinicians diagnosed patients from clinical symptoms, serum thyroxine and TRAb, thyroid ultrasound and orbital computed tomography. The chain is built from TRBV11-2 and TRBJ1-3, with TRBD1 matching 8 bases. This TCR was sampled from a woman younger than 45 with Graves' hyperthyroidism. The sequenced sample consisted of blood. The CDR3 DNA follows: TGTGCCAGCAGCAAACAGGGGGAGCTCTCTGGAAACACCATATATTTT. This codes for CASSKQGELSGNTIYF.